This T cell receptor (beta chain) was identified during a study of T-cell memory formation after mild COVID-19. Whole-study context: Most TCR clusters belonged to a single donor. Broader study findings: Prior to infection, memory already included some responding clones, suggesting cross-reactive memory joined. Clones which contracted sat mainly in CM and EM if CD4+, and in EMRA if CD8+. A second wave expanding day 15 to 37 was CD4+-biased; contracting clones were balanced.

TCRdb fed the 5' RACE reads into MiXCR, producing one record per CDR3 protein. The data show approximately 300,000 distinct CDR3 sequences, 8.2% seen once. A word on this clonotype: Its specificity is unknown.

V lost 10 bases, J lost 2 bases, and 9 bases stayed unmatched. CDR3 size: 14 residues. The germline CDR1 and CDR2 sequences are SGHTA and FQGTGA. V gene TRBV7-3 combines with J gene TRBJ2-3, with TRBD1 matching 7 bases. This TCR was recovered from a man aged 18 to 35 who had mild COVID-19 (a few samples of this study predate the infection). Cell type and time point are not known. What was sequenced was PBMCs or a T cell subset sorted from them (not recorded which). The CDR3, as DNA: TGTGCCACCAGTGAGGGGACAGCCACAGATACGCAGTATTTT. Its translation: CATSEGTATDTQYF. Combining the CDR3 with reference TRBV7-3 and TRBJ2-3 gives the whole variable domain GAGVSQTPSNKVTEKGKYVELRCDPISGHTALYWYRQSLGQGPEFLIYFQGTGAADDSGLPNDRFFAVRPEGSVSTLKIQRTERGDSAVYLCATSEGTATDTQYFGPGTRLTVL.